This T cell receptor beta chain was documented in a study of CD8 T cells in Susac syndrome. The study, taken as a whole, reports: As the study acknowledged, the number of individuals in its TCR sequencing and HLA analysis was relatively small.

The V gene's germline CDR1 is MNHEY and CDR2 SMNVEV (reference sequence). Trimming took off 7 bases at V and 2 bases at J, with 9 bases between the two ends. CDR3 length: 13 residues. RNA amounts of roughly 0.45 to 1 ug underwent reverse transcription with random hexamers. Across 54 Vbeta and 13 Jbeta, immunoSEQ multiplex PCR amplified TCR beta CDR3. TCRdb recomputed calls from the immunoSEQ multiplex PCR reads with MiXCR, one row per CDR3 protein. The data contain some 110,000 distinct CDR3 sequences, 80% to 95% of them singletons. The multiple sclerosis controls were treatment-naive patients, and their relapsing-remitting disease was stable or active. Negative isolation yielded CD4+ and CD8+ T cells, and FACS enriched TEMRA cells. On this clonotype: Its antigen is still unknown.

The specimen sequenced was CD8+ T cells from PBMCs. The rearrangement uses TRBV27 and TRBJ1-3; D is ambiguous. The TCR comes from a human donor with multiple sclerosis. CDR3 sequence: CASTAGPGNTIYF. The CDR3 DNA sequence: TGTGCCAGCACCGCAGGACCTGGAAACACCATATATTTT.